This T cell receptor (beta chain) was recorded in a study of beta chain features in type 1 diabetes (dated by TCRdb to the late 2010s). With regard to the full study: Mean age, gender distribution, total cell number and subset yield did not differ between patients and healthy donors. A total of 90 million to 140 million sorted cells were examined across all samples, and RNA yield correlated strongly with the number of cells per subset. In the study, TCRB repertoires of sorted circulating CD4+ T cell subsets from recently diagnosed type 1 diabetes patients were compared with those of matched healthy donors. Whereas all 28 donors provided naive and central memory subsets, regulatory and stem cell-like memory subsets were isolated from just 8 patients and about 8 healthy donors. General conclusions and limits of the study: A moderate but significant shortening of TCRB CDR3 length was observed in type 1 diabetes patients in all four CD4+ subsets. PCR might favor shorter templates, but patient and control samples were amplified and corrected together, so any skew would affect both groups equally. At VDJ recombination sites, type 1 diabetes patients had fewer insertions and more deleted nucleotides, which implies abnormalities in thymic rearrangement. Because small numbers of individuals were included in the HLA sub-analyses, any influence of HLA type on TCRB rearrangement was left unresolved. Because cDNA was sequenced instead of genomic DNA, highly expressing activated cells could be over-represented, though the groups showed no difference in activation or CD3 levels. Naive, central memory and regulatory TCRB repertoires appeared to be more similar among patients than among healthy donors.

All of the isolated RNA was reverse transcribed with the High Capacity cDNA Reverse Transcription Kit, so expressed TCRB transcripts were sequenced. Deep immunoSEQ sequencing was performed on naive, central memory and regulatory T cell samples, with an average of around 3.5 million total reads per sample. Sorted cells were lysed in RLT buffer and RNA was extracted with DNase-treated RNeasy Micro or Mini kits, depending on cell number. To prevent cross-contamination, every cell subset was processed on its own, while patient and healthy donor samples were processed together. Using the immunoSEQ multiplex PCR, TCRB sequences were amplified from cDNA into 87-bp fragments spanning the CDR3 region. Sequencing of the amplicons was done on the Illumina HiSeq platform. The source study handled its data this way. PCR bias was computationally corrected using synthetic template baselines, reads within Hamming distance 2 were collapsed, and singletons that could not be merged were discarded. By aligning reads against IMGT, V, D and J genes, CDR3 length, and insertions or deletions at six rearrangement sites were assigned. Clonotype counts were normalized to sorted cell number within each subset before computing true diversity and Gini coefficients with the tcR R package. Repertoire sharing was quantified using the overlap coefficient calculated on TCRB nucleotide sequences. As stored in TCRdb, this immuneACCESS dataset retains in-frame rearrangements with V and J assigned. A fraction of the clones does not appear; measured against another copy, unresolved V genes explain less than half of the discrepancy, and the remainder lacks a known reason. V, J and clone size derive from that table, while D and trimming were established from the DNA sequence. A total of almost 350,000 clones appear in this sample, 6.5% to 10% of them only once. Of the sample, around 0.44% is held by the ten largest clones.

From each donor, a single peripheral blood sample of around 0.12 L on average was drawn into heparinised tubes. Naive, central memory, regulatory and stem cell-like memory CD4+ T cells were sorted on a BD FACSAria II using a panel including CD45RO, CCR7, CD25, CD127, CD95 and CD27. Every sorted population had a purity above 98%. PBMCs were isolated right away by Lymphoprep density gradient centrifugation and were stained directly, without culture. So that batch effects would be minimized, each experiment stained and sorted samples in pairs, pairing one healthy donor with one patient. This clone was counted between two and nine times. The target of this receptor is not known. No clone much larger than this one lies a single base away; base qualities are absent. CDR3 length: 17 amino acids, cysteine to phenylalanine. The retained sequence is limited to the CDR3, 51 bases, with the frame set at the first base. CDR1 and CDR2 are read off the germline V gene as MGHDK and SYGVNS. The V end gives up 4 bases and the J end 4 bases, leaving 11 bases in the junction not matched to a gene.

The sequence joins TRBV25-1 to TRBJ2-1; TRBD2 agrees with 9 junctional bases. This receptor was identified in a young woman in good health. The sample comprised central memory CD4+ T cells from blood. For the CDR3, the sequence is CASSGPLLAGTYNEQFF. The nucleotide sequence is TGTGCCAGCAGTGGGCCGTTACTAGCGGGCACTTACAATGAGCAGTTCTTC.